The clone carrying this T cell receptor beta chain came up a few times. What it binds is unknown. This may be a read error: a much more frequent sequence differs by one nucleotide. CDR3 length: 11 residues. CDR1 and CDR2 from the germline V gene are SQVTM and ANQGSEA. The sample is drawn from a study of tumor-infiltrating lymphocytes in primary liver carcinoma. Whole-study context: The patients comprised men and women between the ages of 30 and 69 years.

A constant-region primer primed TCR beta cDNA synthesis from 450 to 550 ng of total RNA. Slightly modified ARM-PCR, run as three nested multiplex PCR rounds, produced the TCR beta libraries. TRBV1-TRBV30 forward and Cbeta reverse primers drove the first two approximately 10-cycle rounds. TCRdb re-called the multiplex PCR reads with MiXCR, one entry per CDR3 protein. The sample shows around 120,000 distinct CDR3 sequences, around two thirds of them seen only once. Investigators took RNA and DNA out together from 20-30 mg of unsorted bulk tissue. Each of the tumor samples contained in excess of 75% viable tumor cells. Study outcomes and limitations: Less overlap was seen in tumor-adjacent and tumor-blood pairs than in tumor region pairs.

Sequencing was performed on liver tumor tissue from sampling region 1. Indicated subset: tumor region T1, superior pole. The source of this sequence is a woman aged 55-70 years with primary liver carcinoma and hepatitis B virus infection. The genes are TRBV29-1 and TRBJ2-7; D gene ambiguous. CDR3: CSVEYNYEQNF. For the CDR3, the DNA is TGCAGCGTTGAATACAACTACGAGCAGAACTTC.